The rows below give T cell receptor beta chains drawn from one sample of a study of blood T cell repertoires in COVID-19. The method was immunoSEQ multiplex PCR; TCRdb's version includes in-frame clones alone and lacks a portion of them. The repertoire includes 200,000 to 250,000 clones, just over 85% of them detected once, and roughly 1.5% sits in the top ten. The sequenced material came from peripheral blood. Receptors originate from a man in his late teens or twenties with active or convalescent COVID-19. CDR3s include the opening cysteine and the closing phenylalanine or tryptophan. Fields, in order: V gene, D gene, clone size, J gene, CDR3 DNA, CDR3 protein. D genes are given only for firm matches. Size values are once, few and many counts, or a class for expanded clones, and some rows have none.

TRBV5-1	TRBD2	-	TRBJ2-1	TGCGCCAGCAGCTTGGAACGGGAGGGCCTGGATGAGCAGTTCTTC	CASSLEREGLDEQFF
TRBV11-3	-	-	TRBJ2-3	TGTGCCAGCAGCTTTACCGTCGGGCGGGGCACAGATACGCAGTATTTT	CASSFTVGRGTDTQYF
TRBV24-1	-	-	TRBJ2-1	TGTGCCATCGCAGGGGTGTCCTACAATGAGCAGTTCTTC	CAIAGVSYNEQFF
TRBV7-2	TRBD1	-	TRBJ1-1	TGTGCCAGCAGCTCTGGGACAGGGAGGACTGAAGCTTTCTTT	CASSSGTGRTEAFF
TRBV5-5	TRBD1	-	TRBJ1-3	TGTGCCAGCAGTTTTGATCAGGGGGCTGGAAACACCATATATTTT	CASSFDQGAGNTIYF
TRBV6-5	-	-	TRBJ1-5	TGTGCCAGCAGACGGACAACGGCGGCAGGACAGCCCCAGCATTTT	CASRRTTAAGQPQHF
TRBV14	-	-	TRBJ2-7	TGTGCCAGCAGCCAAGGGGTGGCGGGGTTCCTCTACGAGCAGTACTTC	CASSQGVAGFLYEQYF
TRBV4-2	TRBD1	once	TRBJ2-2	TGTGCCAGCAGCCACGGGACAGGGAACACCGGGGAGCTGTTTTTT	CASSHGTGNTGELFF
TRBV25-1	-	-	TRBJ2-4	TGTGCCAGCAGTGAATCGGCCAAAAACATTCAGTACTTC	CASSESAKNIQYF
TRBV5-4	-	once	TRBJ1-1	TGTGCCAGCAGCTGGGGAACAGGAGACAACACTGAAGCTTTCTTT	CASSWGTGDNTEAFF
TRBV2	-	-	TRBJ2-7	TGTGCCAGCAGAGCGGGCTACGAGCAGTACTTC	CASRAGYEQYF
TRBV28	-	-	TRBJ1-5	TGTGCCAGCAGTTTACGTGTTAGCAATCAGCCCCAGCATTTT	CASSLRVSNQPQHF
TRBV5-6	TRBD2	-	TRBJ2-2	TGTGCCAGCAGTTTTCTAGGACTAGAGGGAACCGGGGAGCTGTTTTTT	CASSFLGLEGTGELFF
TRBV19	-	-	TRBJ2-2	TGTGCCAGTACCCACCGAAGAGCGGCGAACACCGGGGAGCTGTTTTTT	CASTHRRAANTGELFF
TRBV18	-	-	TRBJ1-3	TGTGCCAGCTCACCACCGATCAGGGCTGGAAACACCATATATTTT	CASSPPIRAGNTIYF
TRBV6-1	TRBD1	-	TRBJ1-2	TGTGCCAGCAGTGAAGCGGGACAGTTTTTCTATGGCTACACCTTC	CASSEAGQFFYGYTF
TRBV14	TRBD1	-	TRBJ2-7	TGTGCCAGCAGTCCGGGACAGGGGCCCTACGAGCAGTACTTC	CASSPGQGPYEQYF
TRBV28	TRBD1	-	TRBJ1-5	TGTGCCAGCAGCCCCCATCAGGGGGATGGCAATCAGCCCCAGCATTTT	CASSPHQGDGNQPQHF
TRBV7-9	-	-	TRBJ2-1	TGTGCCAGCAGCCCAGACTCGACTAGAAGCAATTACAATGAGCAGTTCTTC	CASSPDSTRSNYNEQFF
TRBV28	TRBD1	-	TRBJ1-5	TGTGCCAGCAGTCCAATGGGACAGAAGAATCAGCCCCAGCATTTT	CASSPMGQKNQPQHF
TRBV28	-	-	TRBJ2-7	TGTGCCAGCAGTGGCCCCCTAGCTGGCTACGAGCAGTACTTC	CASSGPLAGYEQYF
TRBV7-2	-	-	TRBJ1-5	TGTGCCAGCAGCTTAAGGCAAGGGGATCAGCCCCAGCATTTT	CASSLRQGDQPQHF
TRBV7-3	-	-	TRBJ2-2	TGTGCCAGCAGTGACAGACCCACCGGGGAGCTGTTTTTT	CASSDRPTGELFF
TRBV10-1	-	-	TRBJ2-5	TGCGCCAGCAGCAGGGAGACCCAGTACTTC	CASSRETQYF
TRBV7-8	-	once	TRBJ2-7	TGTGCCAGCAGCTTAGATCCCTCCGAGCAGTACTTC	CASSLDPSEQYF
TRBV24-1	TRBD2	once	TRBJ2-1	TGTGCCACCAGTGGGACTAGCGGGACCCGCTCCTACAATGAGCAGTTCTTC	CATSGTSGTRSYNEQFF
TRBV19	-	-	TRBJ1-1	TGTGCCAGTAAAACAGGAGTGGGCACTGAAGCTTTCTTT	CASKTGVGTEAFF
TRBV19	-	-	TRBJ1-2	TGTGCCAGTACCACGGGCTATGGCTACACCTTC	CASTTGYGYTF
TRBV7-6	-	-	TRBJ1-4	TGTGCCAGTTCGGGGGGCTACTATGAAAAACTGTTTTTT	CASSGGYYEKLFF
TRBV9	-	-	TRBJ1-5	TGTGCCAGCAGCCTCGACAGTCATGGGCGTCAGCCCCAGCATTTT	CASSLDSHGRQPQHF
TRBV11-2	-	-	TRBJ1-1	TGTGCCAGCAGCTTACTAGTCGGGATGAACACTGAAGCTTTCTTT	CASSLLVGMNTEAFF
TRBV5-1	TRBD2	-	TRBJ2-3	TGCGCCAGCAGCCTACTAGCGGGAGGGTTAGGAGATACGCAGTATTTT	CASSLLAGGLGDTQYF
TRBV9	-	-	TRBJ2-5	TGTGCCAGCAGCGCCAGCGCCGGGGTGCGGAAAGAGACCCAGTACTTC	CASSASAGVRKETQYF
TRBV7-2	TRBD2	-	TRBJ2-1	TGTGCCAGCAGTTCAGACGCCAGCGGGAGTCCTAATGAGCAGTTCTTC	CASSSDASGSPNEQFF
TRBV7-9	TRBD1	-	TRBJ1-2	TGTGCCAGCAGCCCTGAACTGGGACAGGGAATCTATGGCTACACCTTC	CASSPELGQGIYGYTF
TRBV5-4	-	-	TRBJ1-1	TGTGCCAGCAGCTGGGGGGTTACTGAAGCTTTCTTT	CASSWGVTEAFF
TRBV27	TRBD2	-	TRBJ2-7	TGTGCCAGCAGTTTACCGGGAGGGGCGCATTGGACCTACGAGCAGTACTTC	CASSLPGGAHWTYEQYF
TRBV9	-	-	TRBJ1-1	TGTGCCAGCAGCAGATCCTGGGCCCTCGGTGACGCTTTCTTT	CASSRSWALGDAFF
TRBV4-3	-	few	TRBJ1-3	TGCGCCAGCAGCCAAGACGGAGGGGCGGCTGGAAACACCATATATTTT	CASSQDGGAAGNTIYF
TRBV19	TRBD1	-	TRBJ2-2	TGTGCCAGTGGGACAGGACAGGACACCGGGGAGCTGTTTTTT	CASGTGQDTGELFF
TRBV20-1	-	once	TRBJ2-5	TGCAGTGTAGAGAGCCAAGAGACCCAGTACTTC	CSVESQETQYF
TRBV10-2	-	few	TRBJ2-3	TGCGCCAGCAGTGAAGGAGGGTTTTGGGACGACACAGATACGCAGTATTTT	CASSEGGFWDDTDTQYF
TRBV18	TRBD2	-	TRBJ2-5	TGTGCCAGCTCACCTCTCCGAGCGGGAAGGGGAGAGACCCAGTACTTC	CASSPLRAGRGETQYF
TRBV29-1	-	-	TRBJ2-1	TGCAGCGGCCTCGGACTCAAAATCAATGAGCAGTTCTTC	CSGLGLKINEQFF
TRBV29-1	TRBD1	once	TRBJ1-2	TGCAGCGTTAGGACAGGAGTCTATGGCTACACCTTC	CSVRTGVYGYTF
TRBV4-3	TRBD1	-	TRBJ2-3	TGCGCCAGCAGCCAGGACAGGGGTGATACGCAGTATTTT	CASSQDRGDTQYF
TRBV9	TRBD1	-	TRBJ1-1	TGTGCCAGCAGCATAGCAGGGGGCACTGAAGCTTTCTTT	CASSIAGGTEAFF
TRBV27	-	-	TRBJ2-7	TGTGCCAGTCACGGTAGGGGTCTGCTTTACGAGCAGTACTTC	CASHGRGLLYEQYF
TRBV10-3	-	-	TRBJ1-1	TGTGCCATCAGGCCGACAGCTGACGCCACTGAAGCTTTCTTT	CAIRPTADATEAFF
TRBV4-2	TRBD1	-	TRBJ1-2	TGTGCCAGCAGCCAAGGGTTAGACAGGGGGCTGGGAGGCTACACCTTC	CASSQGLDRGLGGYTF
TRBV7-9	-	few	TRBJ1-2	TGTGCCAGCAGCAGACGTGCGGCCGAAGGCTACACCTTC	CASSRRAAEGYTF
TRBV5-1	TRBD1	once	TRBJ1-2	TGCGCCAGCAGCCTGGACAGGGAATATGGCTACACCTTC	CASSLDREYGYTF
TRBV6-6	-	few	TRBJ2-1	TGTGCCAGCAGTTACTCCTCCAATGAGCAGTTCTTC	CASSYSSNEQFF
TRBV7-9	TRBD2	-	TRBJ2-3	TGTGCCAGCAGCTTCGGGACTAACGTGGCAGATACGCAGTATTTT	CASSFGTNVADTQYF
TRBV7-2	TRBD1	-	TRBJ2-7	TGTGCCAGCAGCCCAACATGGACAGGGGAATACTACGAGCAGTACTTC	CASSPTWTGEYYEQYF
TRBV30	-	-	TRBJ1-5	TGTGCCTGGAGTGTGTGGAGCATAAAGAGCAATCAGCCCCAGCATTTT	CAWSVWSIKSNQPQHF
TRBV28	-	-	TRBJ1-6	TGTGCCAGCAGTTTATCCACCAGTAATTCACCCCTCCACTTT	CASSLSTSNSPLHF
TRBV15	-	-	TRBJ2-6	TGTGCCACCAGCAGAGATAGCAGGGCGGAAAACGTCCTGACTTTC	CATSRDSRAENVLTF
TRBV6-1	-	-	TRBJ1-1	TGTGCCAGCAGTGACCTGGCAGGGGAGAACACTGAAGCTTTCTTT	CASSDLAGENTEAFF